This TCR beta chain was recovered during a study of OX40 agonist ivuxolimab in advanced cancers. Regarding the complete study: The costimulatory receptor OX40 (CD134) was targeted by ivuxolimab, a fully human IgG2 agonistic monoclonal antibody. Intravenous ivuxolimab was administered to patients every 2 weeks at six dose levels: 0.01, 0.1, 0.3, 1.5, 3 and 10 mg/kg. Among the roughly 52 dose-escalation patients, about 20 had hepatocellular carcinoma, around 15 melanoma, 9 renal cell carcinoma and 9 head and neck cancer. In the dose-escalation cohort, 75% to 90% of patients were male, and the mean age was approximately 60 years with a range of about 23 to 79. Prior anti-PD-1, anti-PD-L1 or anti-CTLA-4 therapy was permitted, and 40% to 50% of dose-escalation patients had received checkpoint inhibitors. Partial responses were achieved by three dose-escalation patients, of whom one had hepatocellular carcinoma and two had cutaneous melanoma. Peripheral TCRbeta sequencing aimed to test whether ivuxolimab altered TCR sequence diversity and caused clonal T-cell expansion. The paper covers the monotherapy dose-escalation part of the phase I ivuxolimab trial, which included N of about 50 patients.

The paper as a whole reports these results and caveats: Which antigens the clonally expanded peripheral T cells were specific for was not determined. In the 0.1-3.0 mg/kg groups, partial responders had among the lowest normalized peripheral clonal expansion, particularly in CD8+ T cells. At doses of 0.1 to 3.0 mg/kg, clonal expansion of both CD4+ and CD8+ blood T cells was observed from baseline to week 6. After ivuxolimab, more expanded clones were found on average in CD8+ T cells than in CD4+ T cells. Low levels of normalized T-cell clonal expansion were also seen in some nonresponding patients.

The CDR3 starts with the cysteine, ends with the phenylalanine, and has 13 residues. The kept DNA is CDR3 alone, 39 bases in frame from the first base. Looking up the germline V gene (reference sequence) yields CDR1 GTSNPN and CDR2 SVGIG. Between the V and J ends, shortened by 8 bases and 3 bases respectively, the junction contains 13 bases. Genomic DNA was isolated from the sorted cells so that the TCRbeta CDR3 region could be sequenced. The immunoSEQ Assay was used for sequencing of TCRbeta CDR3 regions. This immuneACCESS table, as held by TCRdb, lists in-frame sequences with V and J called but not all clones. Of the missing ones, under half trace to an unresolved V gene in checked studies; the others have no known cause. The sample table shows tens of thousands of clones, and more than 70% are seen once. The ten largest clones add up to roughly 27% of the sample. For this clone: Its specific antigen is unknown. Base qualities are not recorded, but no much larger clone differs from it by a single base.

Patients with a history of autoimmune disease or receiving systemic immunosuppression were excluded from the trial. In every dose cohort, peripheral blood was drawn for TCR sequencing at baseline, cycle 4 day 1, and cycle 7 day 1. Samples were obtained from an open-label, multicenter, first-in-human phase I dose-escalation trial of ivuxolimab. Adults with locally advanced or metastatic melanoma, renal cell, hepatocellular, or head and neck squamous cell carcinoma were enrolled in the trial. CD4+ and CD8+ T cells were sorted separately from peripheral blood before TCR sequencing. The origin of this receptor is an adult with an advanced solid tumor such as melanoma, head and neck, liver or kidney cancer. Here the sequenced sample was CD4+ or CD8+ T cells sorted from blood, taken in a trial of the OX40 agonist ivuxolimab. The rearranged segments are TRBV30 and TRBJ2-2; TRBD1 could be the D gene, as 6 bases match. The sequenced DNA is TGTGCCCGTAGGGGGAGAGACACCGGGGAGCTGTTTTTT. The encoded protein is CARRGRDTGELFF.